This T cell receptor beta chain originates from a study of CD8+ T cells in alopecia areata. Isolated RNA was reverse transcribed into cDNA used as the sequencing template. The assay was immunoSEQ multiplex PCR, and TCRdb's table has in-frame clones only and misses some. This table has around 160,000 clones, 87% appearing once. The V gene's germline CDR1 is SGDLS and CDR2 YYNGEE. V was pared by 4 bases and J by 4 bases, with 13 bases between. The CDR3 has 14 residues. Lesional scalp punch biopsies and peripheral blood came from alopecia areata patients. The sequencing used CD8+ T cells sorted from blood, collected at week 0. The chain recombines TRBV9 with TRBJ2-3; D remains unclear. This TCR came from a human donor with alopecia areata. The CDR3 nucleotides read TGTGCCAGCAGCCATCGAGAAGGGTCAGATACGCAGTATTTT. It encodes CASSHREGSDTQYF. Variable domain in full (rest from reference TRBV9 and TRBJ2-3): DSGVTQTPKHLITATGQRVTLRCSPRSGDLSVYWYQQSLDQGLQFLIQYYNGEERAKGNILERFSAQQFPDLHSELNLSSLELGDSALYFCASSHREGSDTQYFGPGTRLTVL.